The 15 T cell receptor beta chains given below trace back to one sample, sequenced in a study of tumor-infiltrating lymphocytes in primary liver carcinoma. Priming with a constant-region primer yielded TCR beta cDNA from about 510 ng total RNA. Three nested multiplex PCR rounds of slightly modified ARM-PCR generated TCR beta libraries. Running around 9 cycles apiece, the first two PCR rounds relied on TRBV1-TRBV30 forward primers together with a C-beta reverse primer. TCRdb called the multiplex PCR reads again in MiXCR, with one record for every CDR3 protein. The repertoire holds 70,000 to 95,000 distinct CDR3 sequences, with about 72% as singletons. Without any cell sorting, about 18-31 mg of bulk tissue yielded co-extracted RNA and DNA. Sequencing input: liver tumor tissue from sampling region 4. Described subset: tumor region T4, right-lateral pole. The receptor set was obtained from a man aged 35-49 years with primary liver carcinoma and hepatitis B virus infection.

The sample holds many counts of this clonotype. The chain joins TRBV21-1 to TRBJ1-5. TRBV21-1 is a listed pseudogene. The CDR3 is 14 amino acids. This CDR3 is CASRVNSPNQPQHF. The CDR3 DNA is TGTGCCAGCAGAGTCAATTCTCCCAATCAGCCCCAGCATTTT.

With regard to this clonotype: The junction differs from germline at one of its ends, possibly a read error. In DNA form, the CDR3 reads TGTTCCAGCAGTCCGGACATGGTTTGGCAGCCCCAGCATTTT. It codes for CSSSPDMVWQPQHF. The chain carries TRBV6-5 and TRBJ1-5, with a tentative D call TRBD1 (5 bases). CDR1 and CDR2 from the germline V gene are MNHEY and SVGAGI. CDR3 length: 14 amino acids.

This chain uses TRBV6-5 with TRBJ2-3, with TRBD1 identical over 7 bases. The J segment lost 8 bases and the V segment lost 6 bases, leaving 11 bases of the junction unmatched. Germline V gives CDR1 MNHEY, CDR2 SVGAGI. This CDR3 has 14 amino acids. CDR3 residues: CASSRGQSTSTQYF. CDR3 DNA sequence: TGTGCCAGCAGCCGGGGACAGAGCACAAGTACGCAGTATTTT.

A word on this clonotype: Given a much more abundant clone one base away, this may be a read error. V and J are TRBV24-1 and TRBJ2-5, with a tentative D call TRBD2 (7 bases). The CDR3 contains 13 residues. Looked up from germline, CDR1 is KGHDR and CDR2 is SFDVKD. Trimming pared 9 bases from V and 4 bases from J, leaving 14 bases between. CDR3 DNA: TGTGCCACCGACGGGGGGCTCGGAGAGACCCAGTACTTC. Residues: CATDGGLGETQYF.

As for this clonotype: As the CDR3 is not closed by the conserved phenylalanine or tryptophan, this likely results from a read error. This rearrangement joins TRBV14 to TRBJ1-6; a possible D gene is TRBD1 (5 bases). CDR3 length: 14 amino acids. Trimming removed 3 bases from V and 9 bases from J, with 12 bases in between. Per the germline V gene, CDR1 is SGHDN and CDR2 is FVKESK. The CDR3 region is CASSQWGGISPLHV. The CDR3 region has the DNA TGTGCCAGCAGCCAGTGGGGGGGTATTTCACCCCTCCACGTT.

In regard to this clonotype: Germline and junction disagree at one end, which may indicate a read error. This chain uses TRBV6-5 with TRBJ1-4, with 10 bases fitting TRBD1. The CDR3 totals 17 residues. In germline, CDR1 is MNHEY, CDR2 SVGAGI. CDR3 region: CACSETGTGAGGEKLFF. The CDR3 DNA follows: TGTGCCTGCAGTGAGACCGGGACAGGGGCTGGTGGGGAAAAACTGTTTTTT.

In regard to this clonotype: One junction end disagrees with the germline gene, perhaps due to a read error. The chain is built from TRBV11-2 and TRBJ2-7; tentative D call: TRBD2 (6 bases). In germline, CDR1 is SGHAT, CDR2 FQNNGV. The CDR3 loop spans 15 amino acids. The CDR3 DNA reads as TGTGCCAGCAGTTTAGCGGAGGACCATGAGTACGAGCAATGCTTC. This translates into CASSLAEDHEYEQCF.

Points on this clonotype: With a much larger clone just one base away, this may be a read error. The CDR3 sequence: CASSWGDQETQYF. The CDR3 DNA follows: TGCGCCAGCAGCTGGGGGGACCAAGAGACCCAGTACTTC. This sequence joins TRBV5-1 and TRBJ2-5; D may be TRBD2 (6 bases). The CDR3 sequence is 13 residues long. CDR1 is SGHRS and CDR2 is YFSETQ in the germline V gene. Between the trimmed V and J ends, which lost 3 bases and 0 bases, there was a span of 6 bases.

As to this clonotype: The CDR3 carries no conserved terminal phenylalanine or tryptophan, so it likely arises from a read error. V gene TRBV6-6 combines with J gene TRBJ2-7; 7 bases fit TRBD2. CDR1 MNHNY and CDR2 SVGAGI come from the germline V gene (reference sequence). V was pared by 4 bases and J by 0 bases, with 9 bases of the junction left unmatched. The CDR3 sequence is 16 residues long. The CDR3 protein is CASSSLTGGSSYEQYS. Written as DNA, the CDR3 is TGTGCCAGCAGTTCCCTCACGGGCGGGAGCTCCTACGAGCAGTACTCC.

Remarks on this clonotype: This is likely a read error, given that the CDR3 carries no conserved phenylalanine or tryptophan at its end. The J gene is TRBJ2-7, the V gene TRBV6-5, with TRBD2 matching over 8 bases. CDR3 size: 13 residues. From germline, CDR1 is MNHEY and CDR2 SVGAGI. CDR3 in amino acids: CASSQSGSYEQYI. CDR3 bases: TGTGCCAGCAGCCAAAGCGGGAGCTACGAACAGTACATC.

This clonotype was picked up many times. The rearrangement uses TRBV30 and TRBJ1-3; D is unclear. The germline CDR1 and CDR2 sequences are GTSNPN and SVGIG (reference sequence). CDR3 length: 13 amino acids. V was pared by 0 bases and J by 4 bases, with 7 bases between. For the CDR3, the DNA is TGTGCCTGGAGTGTAGGCGGGGGAAACACCATATATTTT. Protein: CAWSVGGGNTIYF.

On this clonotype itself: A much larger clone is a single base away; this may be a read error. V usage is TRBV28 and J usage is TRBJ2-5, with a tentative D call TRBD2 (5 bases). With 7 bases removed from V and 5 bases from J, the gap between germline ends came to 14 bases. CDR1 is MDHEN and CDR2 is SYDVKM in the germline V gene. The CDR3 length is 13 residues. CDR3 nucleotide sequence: TGTGCCAGCACAGCCCAGAGGGATGAGACCCAGTACTTC. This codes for CASTAQRDETQYF.

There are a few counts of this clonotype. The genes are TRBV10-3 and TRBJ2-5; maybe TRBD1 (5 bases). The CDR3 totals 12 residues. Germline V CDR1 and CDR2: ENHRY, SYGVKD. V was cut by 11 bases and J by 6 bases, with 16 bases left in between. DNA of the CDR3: TGTGCCGCCAGTCTGGACAAACAGACCCAGTACTTC. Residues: CAASLDKQTQYF.

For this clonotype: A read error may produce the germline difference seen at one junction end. Here the CDR3 DNA reads TGTGCCAGCAGCCAAAAAGAAAGGTTCGAGCAGTACTTC. Protein product: CASSQKERFEQYF. The V and J genes are TRBV4-1 and TRBJ2-7; D uncertain. Germline assignment: CDR1 MGHRA and CDR2 YSYEKL. This CDR3 is 13 amino acids long.

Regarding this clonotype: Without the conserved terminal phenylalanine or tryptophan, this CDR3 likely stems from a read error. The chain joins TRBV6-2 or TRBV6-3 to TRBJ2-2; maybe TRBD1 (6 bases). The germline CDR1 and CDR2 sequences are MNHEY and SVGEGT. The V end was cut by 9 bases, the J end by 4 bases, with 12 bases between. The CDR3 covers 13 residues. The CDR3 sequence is CASRLGATGELFL. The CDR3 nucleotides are TGTGCCAGTAGGTTGGGGGCCACCGGGGAGCTGTTTCTT.